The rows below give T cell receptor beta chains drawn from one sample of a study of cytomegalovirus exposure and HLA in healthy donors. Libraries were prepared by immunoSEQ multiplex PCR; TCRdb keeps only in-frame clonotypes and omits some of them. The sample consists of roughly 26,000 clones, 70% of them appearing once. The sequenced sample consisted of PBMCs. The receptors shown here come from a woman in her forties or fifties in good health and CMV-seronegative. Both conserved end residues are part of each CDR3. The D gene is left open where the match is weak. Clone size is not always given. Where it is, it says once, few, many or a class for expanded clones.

CDR3 DNA: TGCGCCAGCAGCCAGGTAACTGCCGGGACAGGGATTCAGCCCCAGCATTTT
CDR3 protein: CASSQVTAGTGIQPQHF
clone size: .
J gene: TRBJ1-5
D gene: TRBD1
V gene: TRBV4-1

CDR3 DNA: TGTGCCAGCTCAGTAGGACAGCTCTACGAGCAGTACTTC
CDR3 protein: CASSVGQLYEQYF
clone size: .
J gene: TRBJ2-7
D gene: .
V gene: TRBV18

CDR3 DNA: TGCAGCGTTGAAAGGCAGGGTATAGATACGCAGTATTTT
CDR3 protein: CSVERQGIDTQYF
clone size: .
J gene: TRBJ2-3
D gene: .
V gene: TRBV29-1

CDR3 DNA: TGTGCCAGCGGTCCGGTTGGTTTTGGCTCCAGCAGGTACGAGCAGTACTTC
CDR3 protein: CASGPVGFGSSRYEQYF
clone size: .
J gene: TRBJ2-7
D gene: .
V gene: TRBV28

CDR3 DNA: TGTGCCAGCAGCCCCCAGGGCCTAGCGGGAGATGAGCAGTTCTTC
CDR3 protein: CASSPQGLAGDEQFF
clone size: .
J gene: TRBJ2-1
D gene: TRBD2
V gene: TRBV7-6

CDR3 DNA: TGTGCCAGCAGCTCAGACAGGGATTCACCCCTCCACTTT
CDR3 protein: CASSSDRDSPLHF
clone size: .
J gene: TRBJ1-6
D gene: TRBD1
V gene: TRBV5-4

CDR3 DNA: TGTGCCAGACCTAAGACAGGGTTGAATTCACCCCTCCACTTT
CDR3 protein: CARPKTGLNSPLHF
clone size: .
J gene: TRBJ1-6
D gene: TRBD1
V gene: TRBV14

CDR3 DNA: TGCGCCAGCAGTACAAGCGGACCCTATAATTCACCCCTCCACTTT
CDR3 protein: CASSTSGPYNSPLHF
clone size: .
J gene: TRBJ1-6
D gene: .
V gene: TRBV5-1

CDR3 DNA: TGTGCCAGCAGCCAGGGGACAGTCGGAAACACCATATATTTT
CDR3 protein: CASSQGTVGNTIYF
clone size: .
J gene: TRBJ1-3
D gene: TRBD1
V gene: TRBV7-9

CDR3 DNA: TGTGCCAGCAGTTACAGGGGGCACGACAATGAGCAGTTCTTC
CDR3 protein: CASSYRGHDNEQFF
clone size: .
J gene: TRBJ2-1
D gene: TRBD1
V gene: TRBV6-5

CDR3 DNA: TGTGCCAGCAAGAAACAGGCCAATTTTGAAGCTTTCTTT
CDR3 protein: CASKKQANFEAFF
clone size: .
J gene: TRBJ1-1
D gene: .
V gene: TRBV5-4

CDR3 DNA: TGTGCCAGCAGTAGCCAGAGGGGGAAGAATGAAAAACTGTTTTTT
CDR3 protein: CASSSQRGKNEKLFF
clone size: few
J gene: TRBJ1-4
D gene: .
V gene: TRBV2

CDR3 DNA: TGTGCCAGCAGCTCAACCAGAGGTCAGCCCCAGCATTTT
CDR3 protein: CASSSTRGQPQHF
clone size: .
J gene: TRBJ1-5
D gene: .
V gene: TRBV7-3

CDR3 DNA: TGTGCCAGCAGCTTGCTGACAGGGAACACTGAAGCTTTCTTT
CDR3 protein: CASSLLTGNTEAFF
clone size: .
J gene: TRBJ1-1
D gene: .
V gene: TRBV5-4

CDR3 DNA: TGCAGCGTCGCGACAGGGGTAGCGTACGAGCAGTACTTC
CDR3 protein: CSVATGVAYEQYF
clone size: .
J gene: TRBJ2-7
D gene: TRBD1
V gene: TRBV29-1

CDR3 DNA: TGTGCCAGCCACACGACAGGGCCCGGTGGCTACACCTTC
CDR3 protein: CASHTTGPGGYTF
clone size: .
J gene: TRBJ1-2
D gene: TRBD1
V gene: TRBV7-9

CDR3 DNA: TGTGCCAGTCGGCCACAGGGGAAGGTTCCAGATACGCAGTATTTT
CDR3 protein: CASRPQGKVPDTQYF
clone size: .
J gene: TRBJ2-3
D gene: TRBD1
V gene: TRBV28

CDR3 DNA: TGTGCCAGCAGCTTAGAGACAGGGGAAGGGGAGACCCAGTACTTC
CDR3 protein: CASSLETGEGETQYF
clone size: .
J gene: TRBJ2-5
D gene: TRBD1
V gene: TRBV11-2

CDR3 DNA: TGTGCCAGCAGCCTTAGCGGGAGTACGGTTACGCAGTATTTT
CDR3 protein: CASSLSGSTVTQYF
clone size: few
J gene: TRBJ2-3
D gene: TRBD2
V gene: TRBV9

CDR3 DNA: TGCAGCGCGACGGAGCGCACAGATACGCAGTATTTT
CDR3 protein: CSATERTDTQYF
clone size: .
J gene: TRBJ2-3
D gene: .
V gene: TRBV29-1

CDR3 DNA: TGTGCCAGCAACGCGGCGGGGGCTGAAGCTTTCTTT
CDR3 protein: CASNAAGAEAFF
clone size: few
J gene: TRBJ1-1
D gene: .
V gene: TRBV6-1

CDR3 DNA: TGCGCCAGCGGACTAGCGGGAGCCAATGAGCAGTTCTTC
CDR3 protein: CASGLAGANEQFF
clone size: once
J gene: TRBJ2-1
D gene: TRBD2
V gene: TRBV5-1

CDR3 DNA: TGCGCCAGCAGTGAGTCGACTGGCGGGCACAATGAGCAGTTCTTC
CDR3 protein: CASSESTGGHNEQFF
clone size: few
J gene: TRBJ2-1
D gene: .
V gene: TRBV10-2

CDR3 DNA: TGTGCCAGTGGCAAGGGACAGGGCTACGAGCAGTACTTC
CDR3 protein: CASGKGQGYEQYF
clone size: .
J gene: TRBJ2-7
D gene: TRBD1
V gene: TRBV27

CDR3 DNA: TGCAGTGCTGGTCTCGAGAATACGCAGTATTTT
CDR3 protein: CSAGLENTQYF
clone size: .
J gene: TRBJ2-3
D gene: .
V gene: TRBV20-1

CDR3 DNA: TGTGCCAGCAGTGATTCGGGGGATTTCGATTCACCCCTCCACTTT
CDR3 protein: CASSDSGDFDSPLHF
clone size: .
J gene: TRBJ1-6
D gene: .
V gene: TRBV2

CDR3 DNA: TGTGCCAGCACCTCTGGGGGGTTAGGCTATGGCTACACCTTC
CDR3 protein: CASTSGGLGYGYTF
clone size: few
J gene: TRBJ1-2
D gene: .
V gene: TRBV6-1

CDR3 DNA: TGTGCCAGCAGCTCCACTAGCGGGGGGCCGCAGTTCTTC
CDR3 protein: CASSSTSGGPQFF
clone size: few
J gene: TRBJ2-1
D gene: TRBD2
V gene: TRBV5-6

CDR3 DNA: TGTGCCAGCGACTCAACCTCGGAGGGGGCGGTTGGCTACACCTTC
CDR3 protein: CASDSTSEGAVGYTF
clone size: .
J gene: TRBJ1-2
D gene: TRBD1
V gene: TRBV7-9

CDR3 DNA: TGCGCCAGCAGCGGACATGGGGGGGCAACTGAAGCTTTCTTT
CDR3 protein: CASSGHGGATEAFF
clone size: .
J gene: TRBJ1-1
D gene: .
V gene: TRBV5-1

CDR3 DNA: TGTGCCAGCAGTGTCAGGCCTGAGGGCTATGGCTACACCTTC
CDR3 protein: CASSVRPEGYGYTF
clone size: .
J gene: TRBJ1-2
D gene: .
V gene: TRBV6-1

CDR3 DNA: TGTGCCAGAGGAGGGGGCGGGAACACTGAAGCTTTCTTT
CDR3 protein: CARGGGGNTEAFF
clone size: .
J gene: TRBJ1-1
D gene: TRBD1
V gene: TRBV5-3

CDR3 DNA: TGTGCCAGCAGTCCCCAGCGAGGGAACACTGAAGCTTTCTTT
CDR3 protein: CASSPQRGNTEAFF
clone size: .
J gene: TRBJ1-1
D gene: .
V gene: TRBV27

CDR3 DNA: TGTGCCAGCAGTTACGGGACTAGCGGAAGCACAGATACGCAGTATTTT
CDR3 protein: CASSYGTSGSTDTQYF
clone size: .
J gene: TRBJ2-3
D gene: TRBD2
V gene: TRBV6-6

CDR3 DNA: TGTGCCACCAGCAGAGATCGGGGGGCTACCACGCAGTATTTT
CDR3 protein: CATSRDRGATTQYF
clone size: .
J gene: TRBJ2-3
D gene: .
V gene: TRBV15

CDR3 DNA: TGTGCCAGCAGTCCAGGGGACAGGTCGAACACTGAAGCTTTCTTT
CDR3 protein: CASSPGDRSNTEAFF
clone size: .
J gene: TRBJ1-1
D gene: TRBD1
V gene: TRBV28

CDR3 DNA: TGCGCCAGCAGCCCCTTCGTACAGGGGGAAGGCACTGAAGCTTTCTTT
CDR3 protein: CASSPFVQGEGTEAFF
clone size: .
J gene: TRBJ1-1
D gene: TRBD1
V gene: TRBV5-1